Each of the 15 T cell receptor beta chains below was sequenced from the same sample in a study of blood T cell repertoires in COVID-19. Produced via immunoSEQ multiplex PCR; TCRdb's table is partial and in-frame only. The sample records hundreds of thousands of clones, 70% to 90% being singletons. Sequenced material: PBMCs or T cells enriched from blood (not recorded which). Receptor source: a woman aged 40 to 50 with acute COVID-19.

The chain couples TRBV2 to TRBJ2-2; D not resolved. V was clipped by 4 bases and J by 5 bases, with 2 bases between them. The CDR3 consists of 11 residues. CDR1 and CDR2 from the germline V gene are SNHLY and FYNNEI. The DNA of the CDR3 is TGTGCCAGCAGTGCAACCGGGGAGCTGTTTTTT. This sequence encodes CASSATGELFF. Full variable domain (outside the CDR3, taken from reference TRBV2 and TRBJ2-2): EPEVTQTPSHQVTQMGQEVILRCVPISNHLYFYWYRQILGQKVEFLVSFYNNEISEKSEIFDDQFSVERPDGSNFTLKIRSTKLEDSAMYFCASSATGELFFGEGSRLTVL.

The CDR3 here is CASSSSTGQGWYGYTF. CDR3 nucleotides: TGTGCCAGCAGCTCAAGTACCGGACAGGGGTGGTATGGCTACACCTTC. The genes are TRBV5-4 and TRBJ1-2; 9 bases line up with TRBD1. The CDR3 runs 16 residues. With 3 bases clipped from V and 5 bases from J, the junction kept 11 bases outside the gene matches. From germline, CDR1 is SGHNT and CDR2 YYREEE (reference sequence).

This chain uses TRBV9 with TRBJ2-1; D is undetermined. Germline loops: CDR1 SGDLS, CDR2 YYNGEE. This CDR3 contains 15 residues. Between the trimmed V and J ends, which lost 4 bases and 9 bases, there was a span of 20 bases. CDR3 DNA: TGTGCCAGCAGCCCCCGCGCGTCTAGTATGACTGAGCAGTTCTTC. It translates to CASSPRASSMTEQFF.

This clone has just one count. The V call is TRBV7-2, the J call TRBJ2-7; 13 positions agree with TRBD2. Germline V gene sequence: CDR1 SGHTA, CDR2 FQGNSA. V was pared by 1 base and J by 0 bases, with 6 bases of the junction left unmatched. This CDR3 is 18 amino acids long. CDR3 sequence: CASSLGGLAGPSSYEQYF. The CDR3 bases are TGTGCCAGCAGCTTAGGGGGACTAGCGGGGCCCAGCTCCTACGAGCAGTACTTC.

This rearrangement joins TRBV15 to TRBJ1-5, with D unresolved. Per the germline V gene, CDR1 is LNHNV and CDR2 is YYDKDF (reference sequence). This CDR3 contains 15 residues. Trimming removed 0 bases at V and 0 bases at J, with 6 bases between. CDR3 in DNA: TGTGCCACCAGCAGAGACACAGATAGCAATCAGCCCCAGCATTTT. It specifies CATSRDTDSNQPQHF.

This chain uses TRBV19 with TRBJ2-7; a possible D gene is TRBD1 (6 bases). Trimming left V 3 bases short and J 1 base short, with 10 bases between. Per the germline V gene, CDR1 is LNHDA and CDR2 is SQIVND (reference sequence). CDR3 length: 14 residues. CDR3: CASSILTGSYEQYF. CDR3 DNA: TGTGCCAGTAGTATCCTGACAGGTTCCTACGAGCAGTACTTC.

This clone was seen only once. The chain couples TRBV5-1 to TRBJ2-1; 11 bases fit TRBD2. The CDR3 contains 15 residues. CDR1 and CDR2 (germline): SGHRS, YFSETQ. V lost 4 bases to trimming and J lost 3 bases; unmatched junction nucleotides: 3. CDR3 DNA: TGCGCCAGCAGCCGGGGACTAGCGGTCTACAATGAGCAGTTCTTC. This codes for CASSRGLAVYNEQFF. Full variable domain (remainder filled in from reference TRBV5-1 and TRBJ2-1): KAGVTQTPRYLIKTRGQQVTLSCSPISGHRSVSWYQQTPGQGLQFLFEYFSETQRNKGNFPGRFSGRQFSNSRSEMNVSTLELGDSALYLCASSRGLAVYNEQFFGPGTRLTVL.

The CDR3 protein is CASSFTSGGELFF. DNA for the CDR3: TGTGCCAGCAGTTTTACTAGCGGCGGGGAGCTGTTTTTT. V and J are TRBV12-3 or TRBV12-4 and TRBJ2-2; TRBD2 aligns across 8 bases. V shed 3 bases and J 7 bases; nucleotides not matched to a gene: 1. This CDR3 spans 13 amino acids.

This chain connects TRBV3-1 (or the pseudogene TRBV3-2) to TRBJ1-1; 8 bases align to TRBD1. V was clipped by 3 bases and J by 1 base; unmatched bases: 7. The germline CDR1 and CDR2 sequences are LGHDT and YNNKEL (reference sequence). The CDR3 length is 16 residues. For the CDR3, the DNA is TGTGCCAGCAGCCAGCGGACAGGGTTGGGGAACACTGAAGCTTTCTTT. Its protein is CASSQRTGLGNTEAFF.

The chain joins TRBV6-5 to TRBJ2-2; 14 nucleotides agree with TRBD2. There are 16 residues in the CDR3. The V segment lost 2 bases and the J segment 7 bases; nucleotides outside the gene matches: 3. Germline V gives CDR1 MNHEY, CDR2 SVGAGI. The CDR3 DNA reads as TGTGCCAGCAGTTACCTGGGACTAGCGGGAGTCGGGGAGCTGTTTTTT. The encoded protein is CASSYLGLAGVGELFF.

The rearrangement joins TRBV3-1 (or the pseudogene TRBV3-2) to TRBJ2-1; D unresolved. The ends were cut back, 1 base at V and 2 bases at J, with 6 bases in the middle. CDR1 LGHDT and CDR2 YNNKEL come from the germline V gene (reference sequence). This CDR3 is built from 14 residues. CDR3 region: CASSQVPAYNEQFF. The CDR3 bases are TGTGCCAGCAGCCAAGTACCAGCCTACAATGAGCAGTTCTTC.

This chain links TRBV11-3 with TRBJ2-7; 9 bases fit TRBD1. Trimming removed 3 bases from V and 1 base from J; junction bases left unmatched: 7. CDR1 is SGHNT, CDR2 YENEEA, per germline. The CDR3 is 16 residues long. The CDR3 sequence is CASSFGTGLVSYEQYF. CDR3 sequence (DNA): TGTGCCAGCAGCTTTGGGACAGGGCTGGTGTCCTACGAGCAGTACTTC.

The genes are TRBV7-9 and TRBJ1-6, with 9 bases aligning to TRBD1. The germline CDR1 and CDR2 sequences are SEHNR and FQNEAQ (reference sequence). Trimming at V came to 5 bases and at J to 5 bases, leaving 13 bases not matched to a gene. The CDR3 is made up of 18 amino acids. DNA of the CDR3: TGTGCCAGCAGCGTTCAGTCCGGGACAGGGTTGGATAATTCACCCCTCCACTTT. Amino acids: CASSVQSGTGLDNSPLHF.

The chain recombines TRBV3-1 (or the pseudogene TRBV3-2) with TRBJ2-5; 8 nucleotides align to TRBD2. The ends lost 6 bases at V and 4 bases at J; junction bases unmatched: 7. This CDR3 spans 14 amino acids. CDR1 is LGHDT, CDR2 YNNKEL, per germline (reference sequence). The CDR3 sequence is CASRLGLARETQYF. DNA of the CDR3: TGTGCCAGCAGACTCGGACTAGCACGAGAGACCCAGTACTTC.

This chain joins TRBV23-1 and TRBJ2-5; 9 bases match TRBD1. TRBV23-1 is given ORF status, its function remaining uncertain. V gave up 6 bases and J gave up 4 bases; unmatched junction bases: 12. This CDR3 is 16 amino acids long. The CDR3 bases are TGCGCCAGCAGGCCCGTCCCCACAGGGGGCAGAGAGACCCAGTACTTC. This translates into CASRPVPTGGRETQYF.